A single TCR beta chain is shown here with its context. No antigen is known for it. This entry belongs to a study of Ad26.COV2.S vaccination and SARS-CoV-2 variants. Across the study: Donor got 5x10^10 or 1x10^11 viral particles of Ad26.COV2.S.

Noted treatment: roughly 19 received Ad26.COV2.S at low or high dose, single or two shots; 5 received placebo; per-sample allocation not given. Sampling happened 63 days after the first vaccine or placebo injection. Assay: immunoSEQ multiplex PCR; the TCRdb copy retains only in-frame clones and omits some. The sample consists of about 390,000 clones, less than 90% of them appearing once. Overall study results and limits: Across vaccine and placebo recipients, the breadth of non-spike TCRs was similar. CD8+ and CD4+ T cells specific for spike reportedly responded with substantial breadth after vaccination.

This receptor was identified in a person aged 18 to 59 who received the Ad26.COV2.S COVID-19 vaccine or a placebo. Material: peripheral blood, obtained in a trial of Ad26.COV2.S vaccine versus placebo.

CDR3 residues: CASSQHNLIRDRGRWNEQFF. The DNA of the CDR3 is TGTGCCAGCAGCCAACACAACCTTATCCGGGACAGGGGGCGCTGGAATGAGCAGTTCTTC. The gene calls are TRBV14 and TRBJ2-1, with 12 bases matching TRBD1. CDR1 SGHDN and CDR2 FVKESK come from the germline V gene. The CDR3 covers 20 residues. Trimming removed 2 bases from V and 7 bases from J; junction bases left unmatched: 18.